This T cell receptor (beta chain) was obtained from a study of blood T cell repertoires in COVID-19 (dated by TCRdb to the early 2020s). General notes on the study: Samples from collaborators originated in the United States, Italy and Spain and spanned both the acute and convalescent phases of COVID-19. The prospective study material was composed of cDNA or gDNA derived from T cells, B-cell-depleted T cells, or PBMCs. Subjects who had been exposed to COVID-19, were actively infected with it, or had recovered from it provided the deeply sampled blood TCRbeta repertoires that made up the dataset. The repertoires were released in a freely available public database intended as a resource for research on the immune response to SARS-CoV-2. The samples were drawn from the first 160 participants of the ongoing ImmuneRACE study and from 1,254 subjects provided by 6 global collaborators. A de-identified subject ID, COVID-19 status, age in years and sex were almost always included in the sample metadata. Where HLA class I and class II types were available, the types were taken from metadata supplied by the sample provider, not from assay-based typing. The investigation overall reported the following: The quantity of clinical and demographic metadata differed by source and by participant and was supplied without curation.

TCRbeta CDR3 regions were amplified from genomic DNA by means of the immunoSEQ Assay, a bias-controlled multiplex PCR. Turning to the authors' computational methods: Within the assay, amplification of reference gene primers was used to estimate how many nucleated cells each sample contained. To quantify the absolute abundance of each unique TCRbeta CDR3 rearrangement, sequence reads were collapsed and filtered. For each sample, productive Simpson clonality was calculated as the square root of Simpson's diversity index over productive rearrangements. TCRdb carries this immuneACCESS record with in-frame sequences only. Its versions omit some clonotypes, under half of them owing to an unresolved V gene in the studies checked, with the rest unexplained. That table gives V, J and clone size, and the DNA gave D and trimming. The sample table holds 85,000 or so clones, of which about 95% were seen once. Approximately 4.3% of the sample rests with the top ten.

Points on this clone: What antigen it recognizes has not been identified. No much larger clone is present one base from it, and per-base qualities are unavailable.

From the germline V gene, CDR1 is SGHNT and CDR2 is YENEEA. V lost 1 base and J lost 4 bases, and the count of bases not matched to a germline gene is 6. The CDR3 goes from the cysteine to the phenylalanine over 16 residues. Kept here is only the CDR3 DNA, which spans 48 bases and is read in frame from base 1. Each collaborating institution followed its own protocols to collect whole blood in K2EDTA tubes. For TCRbeta analysis, collaborator samples were shipped as frozen whole blood, as isolated PBMCs, or as DNA extracted from either sample type. The specimen sequenced was peripheral blood. This TCR came from a human donor with active COVID-19. The donor label of this sample is uncertain. The chain was built from TRBV11-3 and TRBJ2-7; 11 middle bases align to TRBD1. CDR3 loop: CASSLVGTGGLYEQYF. The DNA is TGTGCCAGCAGCTTAGTTGGGACAGGGGGTTTGTACGAGCAGTACTTC.